This entry is about one T cell receptor (beta chain). Only in-frame clones appear in the TCRdb table, and some are missing; sequencing was by immunoSEQ multiplex PCR. The sample shows 85,000 to 110,000 clones, approximately 80% of them seen only once. V lost 0 bases to trimming and J lost 0 bases, with 13 bases between them. CDR1 is SGHRS, CDR2 YFSETQ, per germline. The CDR3 runs 18 residues. This sample stems from a study of blood T cell repertoires in COVID-19. This clonotype was sampled from a human donor in a cohort sampled during active COVID-19. The sequenced sample was peripheral blood. This chain joins TRBV5-1 and TRBJ1-6; possibly TRBD1 for D (5 bases). As DNA, the CDR3 is TGCGCCAGCAGCTTGGGGCAGGGCCTAAACTCCTATAATTCACCCCTCCACTTT. Amino acids: CASSLGQGLNSYNSPLHF.